The rows below give T cell receptor beta chains drawn from one sample of a study of blood T cells in healthy people across ages. TCRdb processed the 5' RACE reads anew with MiXCR; each CDR3 protein has one entry. The table has about 800,000 distinct CDR3 sequences, around a quarter seen once. This sample also appeared in a second study, on T cells of mothers and their children.

Sequences were obtained from blood. These receptors were collected from a boy younger than 18 in good health. CDR3s include the opening cysteine and the closing phenylalanine or tryptophan. A D gene is named only where the DNA matches it firmly. Clone size appears in some rows only: once, few, many, or a class for an expanded clone.

abundance | len | d_gene | j_gene | v_gene | CDR3aa | CDR3nt
few | 17 | TRBD2 | TRBJ2-7 | TRBV4-2 | CASSQGSGLAGGGEQYF | TGTGCCAGCAGCCAAGGTTCGGGACTAGCGGGAGGAGGGGAGCAGTACTTC
NA | 16 | TRBD1 | TRBJ1-6 | TRBV20-1 | CSAREIYRGDNSPLHF | TGCAGTGCTAGAGAAATATACAGGGGGGATAATTCACCCCTCCACTTT
NA | 15 | NA | TRBJ2-7 | TRBV20-1 | CSATADSPGSYEQYF | TGCAGTGCTACCGCGGACAGCCCGGGTTCCTACGAGCAGTACTTC
few | 14 | TRBD1 | TRBJ1-1 | TRBV7-2 | CASSVRQGNTEAFF | TGTGCCAGCAGCGTAAGACAGGGGAACACTGAAGCTTTCTTT
few | 10 | NA | TRBJ2-5 | TRBV20-1 | CSANWETQYF | TGCAGTGCTAATTGGGAGACCCAGTACTTC
NA | 15 | NA | TRBJ1-6 | TRBV7-3 | CASSLTTGGGSPLHF | TGTGCCAGCAGCTTAACGACCGGAGGGGGGTCACCCCTCCACTTT
NA | 14 | TRBD2 | TRBJ2-7 | TRBV7-2 | CASSPGGGMYEQYF | TGTGCCAGCAGCCCCGGGGGGGGGATGTACGAGCAGTACTTC
NA | 12 | NA | TRBJ2-5 | TRBV28 | CASSSSTYDQYF | TGTGCCAGCAGCTCGAGCACCTACGATCAGTACTTC
NA | 13 | NA | TRBJ2-1 | TRBV7-2 | CAGSFGRYNEQFF | TGTGCCGGCAGCTTCGGACGGTACAATGAGCAGTTCTTC
few | 15 | TRBD2 | TRBJ2-3 | TRBV4-3 | CASSQGTSGLDTQYF | TGCGCCAGCAGCCAAGGGACTAGCGGGTTGGATACGCAGTATTTT
NA | 13 | NA | TRBJ2-1 | TRBV7-2 | CASSPPTMYEQFF | TGTGCCAGCAGCCCACCGACTATGTATGAGCAGTTCTTC
once | 14 | NA | TRBJ1-2 | TRBV29-1 | CSVEDSGDLYGYTF | TGCAGCGTTGAAGATTCTGGGGACCTCTATGGCTACACCTTC
NA | 13 | NA | TRBJ2-7 | TRBV20-1 | CSARDLRPGEQYF | TGCAGTGCTAGAGATCTCCGGCCCGGCGAGCAGTACTTC
few | 14 | NA | TRBJ2-5 | TRBV12-3/TRBV12-4 | CASSLDRQLGTQYF | TGTGCCAGCAGTTTAGACCGACAGTTGGGGACCCAGTACTTC
NA | 14 | TRBD1 | TRBJ2-7 | TRBV20-1 | CSARSRQGTHEQYF | TGCAGTGCTAGAAGTAGACAGGGGACTCACGAGCAGTACTTC
NA | 14 | NA | TRBJ2-1 | TRBV29-1 | CSVVRGSHYNEQFF | TGCAGCGTCGTAAGGGGGTCCCACTACAATGAGCAGTTCTTC
NA | 14 | NA | TRBJ2-7 | TRBV4-1 | CASSQDVRAYEQYF | TGCGCCAGCAGCCAAGATGTTCGAGCTTACGAGCAGTACTTC
NA | 15 | TRBD1 | TRBJ2-5 | TRBV15 | CATSTRDSGRQTQYF | TGTGCCACCAGCACCCGGGACAGTGGAAGGCAGACCCAGTACTTC
NA | 15 | NA | TRBJ2-1 | TRBV7-3 | CASSSTGSVYSEQFF | TGTGCCAGCAGCTCAACAGGGTCCGTATACAGTGAGCAGTTCTTC
NA | 13 | NA | TRBJ2-5 | TRBV6-2/TRBV6-3 | CASTQAGTGTQYF | TGTGCCAGCACCCAGGCAGGGACCGGGACCCAGTACTTC
NA | 15 | NA | TRBJ1-4 | TRBV28 | CASSSRGGFNEKLFF | TGTGCCAGCAGTTCCCGGGGCGGATTTAATGAAAAACTGTTTTTT
NA | 13 | NA | TRBJ2-5 | TRBV7-2 | CASSLVQRETQYF | TGTGCCAGCAGCTTAGTGCAGCGGGAGACCCAGTACTTC
NA | 12 | NA | TRBJ2-5 | TRBV20-1 | CSARRQGETQYF | TGCAGTGCTAGACGTCAGGGGGAGACCCAGTACTTC
few | 12 | TRBD1 | TRBJ1-2 | TRBV3-1 | CASSLGQTGYTF | TGTGCCAGCAGCCTGGGACAGACGGGCTACACCTTC
NA | 15 | TRBD2 | TRBJ2-1 | TRBV18 | CASSPLSGGGNEQFF | TGTGCCAGCTCACCACTGAGCGGGGGGGGTAATGAGCAGTTCTTC
NA | 14 | NA | TRBJ2-1 | TRBV20-1 | CSARDREAYNEQFF | TGCAGTGCTAGAGATAGGGAGGCCTACAATGAGCAGTTCTTC
NA | 13 | NA | TRBJ2-7 | TRBV4-3 | CASSQVPGSGQYF | TGCGCCAGCAGCCAAGTTCCGGGGTCTGGGCAGTACTTC
NA | 13 | NA | TRBJ1-1 | TRBV4-1 | CASSPVEGRGAFF | TGCGCCAGCAGCCCAGTCGAGGGCAGGGGAGCTTTCTTT
NA | 13 | NA | TRBJ1-1 | TRBV6-2/TRBV6-3 | CASSYGEDTEAFF | TGTGCCAGCAGTTACGGGGAGGACACTGAAGCTTTCTTT
NA | 17 | NA | TRBJ1-1 | TRBV6-1 | CASSERHRARFDTEAFF | TGTGCCAGCAGTGAACGGCACAGGGCCCGTTTTGACACTGAAGCTTTCTTT
NA | 12 | NA | TRBJ1-1 | TRBV4-1 | CASTNTGAEAFF | TGCGCCAGCACTAATACCGGAGCTGAAGCTTTCTTT
few | 17 | TRBD1 | TRBJ2-3 | TRBV5-1 | CASTLGGTGASTDTQYF | TGCGCCAGCACCCTAGGAGGGACAGGCGCCTCCACAGATACGCAGTATTTT
NA | 13 | NA | TRBJ1-4 | TRBV10-3 | CAISDWDNEKLFF | TGTGCCATCAGTGACTGGGATAATGAAAAACTGTTTTTT
few | 13 | NA | TRBJ2-5 | TRBV6-2/TRBV6-3 | CASTPWSKETQYF | TGTGCCAGCACCCCATGGAGTAAGGAGACCCAGTACTTC
few | 15 | NA | TRBJ2-7 | TRBV28 | CASSPGDISSFEQYF | TGTGCCAGCAGTCCGGGGGACATCTCTTCCTTCGAGCAGTACTTC
NA | 16 | TRBD2 | TRBJ2-7 | TRBV12-3/TRBV12-4 | CASSFYAGGTTNEQYF | TGTGCCAGCAGTTTCTATGCGGGAGGGACAACAAACGAGCAGTACTTC
few | 14 | TRBD1 | TRBJ2-7 | TRBV7-9 | CASSLQGADYEQYF | TGTGCCAGCAGCTTACAGGGGGCCGACTACGAGCAGTACTTC
NA | 14 | NA | TRBJ2-7 | TRBV3-1 | CASSQESPSYEQYF | TGTGCCAGCAGCCAAGAATCGCCGAGCTACGAGCAGTACTTC
NA | 16 | TRBD1 | TRBJ2-7 | TRBV27 | CASSLSGQGFSYEQYF | TGTGCCAGCAGTTTATCGGGACAGGGGTTCTCCTACGAGCAGTACTTC
NA | 14 | NA | TRBJ2-3 | TRBV5-1 | CASSLDGGGDTQYF | TGCGCCAGCAGCTTGGACGGTGGGGGAGATACGCAGTATTTT
few | 16 | NA | TRBJ2-7 | TRBV14 | CASSSKNAQDPYEQYF | TGTGCCAGCAGCTCCAAGAATGCCCAGGACCCCTACGAGCAGTACTTC
NA | 15 | NA | TRBJ2-6 | TRBV7-8 | CASSFRGNGANVLTF | TGTGCCAGCAGCTTTCGGGGTAATGGGGCCAACGTCCTGACTTTC
NA | 14 | NA | TRBJ1-2 | TRBV4-2 | CASSPGRLLWDYTF | TGTGCCAGCAGCCCGGGACGGCTTCTATGGGACTACACCTTC
few | 19 | NA | TRBJ2-7 | TRBV28 | CASSLTQDRTGESSYEQYF | TGTGCCAGCAGTTTAACTCAGGACAGGACGGGGGAGAGCTCCTACGAGCAGTACTTC
NA | 17 | NA | TRBJ2-5 | TRBV6-5 | CASSYSGARRYQETQYF | TGTGCCAGCAGTTACTCGGGAGCCCGCAGATACCAAGAGACCCAGTACTTC
few | 12 | NA | TRBJ1-1 | TRBV29-1 | CSVAAGYTEAFF | TGCAGCGTTGCGGCCGGGTACACTGAAGCTTTCTTT